Here is one T cell receptor (beta chain) with its context. Its specificity is unknown. This sample is drawn from a study of blood T cells in healthy people across ages. Study-wide results and caveats: A roughly linear age-dependent decrease characterized TCR beta diversity per million T cells.

Primed by a sample-barcoded 5' primer and a J-beta primer mix, a second PCR proceeded for about 7 to 12 cycles. TCRdb recomputed calls from the 5' RACE reads with MiXCR, one row per CDR3 protein. The sample gives fewer than 2 million distinct CDR3 sequences, roughly 43% of which show up once; roughly 23% is in the top ten. Researchers collected ten milliliters of peripheral blood from every single donor. This CDR3 is built from 14 residues. The germline V gene has CDR1 SGHTA and CDR2 FQGNSA. J gave up 7 bases and V 5 bases, and 10 bases lay outside the gene matches. The chain recombines TRBV7-2 with TRBJ2-5; the match to TRBD2 covers 7 bases. The sequencing input was blood. The clonotype originates from a human donor in good health. DNA for the CDR3: TGTGCCAGCAGCCCAGACGGACTAGTAGGGACCCAGTACTTC. Translation: CASSPDGLVGTQYF.